The clone carrying this T cell receptor (beta chain) was detected many times. Its target is not known. With 0 bases clipped from V and 7 bases from J, the junction kept 11 bases outside the gene matches. The CDR3 is made up of 17 amino acids. CDR1 MNHEY and CDR2 SVGAGI come from the germline V gene. The data derive from a study of CD8 T cells in ankylosing spondylitis. The study's findings and limits: The study looked at matched synovial fluid samples from ankylosing spondylitis patients. Disease-linked clones were reported to be significantly enriched there. Earlier reports found some motif variants in synovial fluid and blood in reactive arthritis. What seemed typical of ankylosing spondylitis blood was a TCR beta motif built from several highly homologous variants.

MiXCR, applied by TCRdb to the 5' RACE reads, yields one record per CDR3 protein. The sample records fewer than 550,000 distinct CDR3 sequences, less than 6% being singletons. Sequenced material: blood, either unsorted or a sorted T cell fraction (not recorded which). The rearrangement links TRBV6-5 to TRBJ2-5; TRBD2 aligns across 10 bases. This clonotype was sampled from a male donor with ankylosing spondylitis. Written as DNA, the CDR3 is TGTGCCAGCAGTTACTCGAGGCTAGCGGGAGAAATCGGGACCCAGTACTTC. Translated: CASSYSRLAGEIGTQYF.